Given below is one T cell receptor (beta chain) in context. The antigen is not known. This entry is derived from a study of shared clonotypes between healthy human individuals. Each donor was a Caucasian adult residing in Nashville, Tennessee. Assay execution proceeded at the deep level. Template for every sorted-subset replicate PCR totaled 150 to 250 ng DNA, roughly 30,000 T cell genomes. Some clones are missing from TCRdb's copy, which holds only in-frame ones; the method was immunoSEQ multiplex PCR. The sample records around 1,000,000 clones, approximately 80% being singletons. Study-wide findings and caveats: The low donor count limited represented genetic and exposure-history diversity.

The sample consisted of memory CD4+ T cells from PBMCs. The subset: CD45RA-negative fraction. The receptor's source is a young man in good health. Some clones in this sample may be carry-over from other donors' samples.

The CDR3 sequence is CASSYSGRTYSYEQYF. The DNA of the CDR3 is TGTGCCAGCAGTTACTCAGGACGGACCTATTCCTACGAGCAGTACTTC. The chain recombines TRBV6-5 with TRBJ2-7; D uncertain. CDR1 and CDR2 (germline): MNHEY, SVGAGI. This CDR3 comprises 16 residues. V lost 0 bases, J lost 1 base, and 13 bases lay in between.